The 27 T cell receptor beta chains below were found in one sample sequenced in a study of blood T cell repertoires in COVID-19. The data were produced by immunoSEQ multiplex PCR, yet TCRdb's version contains in-frame clones alone and is incomplete. The top ten hold around 6.5% of the sample, which has about 250,000 clones, around 89% seen once. The specimen sequenced was peripheral blood. These receptors came from a woman in her twenties or thirties with COVID-19, enrolled during active disease.

The V gene is TRBV15, the J gene TRBJ2-1, with D perhaps TRBD2 (7 bases). Trimming removed 3 bases at V and 7 bases at J, with 16 bases between. Germline V gives CDR1 LNHNV, CDR2 YYDKDF (reference sequence). CDR3 length: 15 amino acids. The CDR3 DNA is TGTGCCACCAGCAGGGAGGTCGGGGGGCCTAATGAGCAGTTCTTC. This translates into CATSREVGGPNEQFF.

The CDR3 DNA reads TGTGCCAGCAGCCCGGGGGGGGCCGCAAGAGGAGAGACCCAGTACTTC. Translation gives CASSPGGAARGETQYF. The chain joins TRBV11-3 to TRBJ2-5; TRBD2 matches 8 bases. V trimming: 5 bases; J trimming: 4 bases; junction bases outside the gene matches: 12. This CDR3 comprises 16 residues. Germline V gives CDR1 SGHNT, CDR2 YENEEA.

The chain uses TRBV11-3 and TRBJ2-2; TRBD1 matches at 8 bases. The trim removed 4 bases at V and 16 bases at J, leaving 14 bases unmatched. The CDR3 sequence is 14 residues long. Per germline, CDR1 SGHNT and CDR2 YENEEA. CDR3 in amino acids: CASSSSRGTGVSFF. The CDR3 coding sequence is TGTGCCAGCAGCTCCTCCAGAGGGACAGGAGTTTCGTTTTTT.

The chain employs TRBV28 and TRBJ2-5; tentatively, D is TRBD1 (5 bases). The CDR3 is 12 residues long. V gave up 5 bases and J gave up 6 bases, with 10 bases separating them. Germline assignment: CDR1 MDHEN and CDR2 SYDVKM. The CDR3 nucleotides are TGTGCCAGCAGTAGGGGTTTAAAGACCCAGTACTTC. This encodes CASSRGLKTQYF.

The chain recombines TRBV24-1 with TRBJ1-2, with D unresolved. Trimming took 4 bases from V and 3 from J, leaving 5 bases between them. The CDR3 loop spans 12 amino acids. Germline CDR1 and CDR2: KGHDR and SFDVKD. The CDR3 loop reads CATSEADYGYTF. The CDR3 DNA follows: TGTGCCACCAGTGAGGCAGACTATGGCTACACCTTC.

V gene TRBV3-1 (or the pseudogene TRBV3-2) combines with J gene TRBJ2-3; 8 nucleotides line up with TRBD2. Germline trimming cut 4 bases from V and 1 base from J; bases unmatched to any gene: 7. CDR1 and CDR2 (germline): LGHDT, YNNKEL (reference sequence). The length of the CDR3 is 16 residues. The CDR3 nucleotides read TGTGCCAGCAGCCCTTTAGCGGGGTTTGGCACAGATACGCAGTATTTT. Protein sequence: CASSPLAGFGTDTQYF.

The sample holds a few counts of this clone. The rearrangement links TRBV6-5 to TRBJ2-7; perhaps TRBD1 as D (5 bases). The CDR3 extends over 15 amino acids. V lost 6 bases to trimming and J lost 3 bases, with 18 bases between them. CDR1 is MNHEY, CDR2 SVGAGI, per germline. This chain's CDR3 is CASRLQDTYRYEQYV. In DNA form, the CDR3 reads TGTGCCAGCAGGCTACAGGACACCTACCGCTACGAGCAGTACGTC.

The CDR3 spells CSVGFRGSSGNTIYF. CDR3 nucleotides: TGCAGCGTTGGTTTTCGGGGGTCTTCCGGAAACACCATATATTTT. V and J are TRBV29-1 and TRBJ1-3; a weak D match, TRBD1 (5 bases). Germline V gene sequence: CDR1 SQVTM, CDR2 ANQGSEA. There are 15 residues in the CDR3. Trimming removed 4 bases from V and 4 bases from J, with 17 bases in between.

This rearrangement joins TRBV7-8 to TRBJ2-7; 7 nucleotides align to TRBD2. V shed 2 bases and J 6 bases; nucleotides not matched to a gene: 13. This CDR3 is 16 amino acids long. Germline-derived CDR1 and CDR2 are SGHVS and FQNEAQ. The CDR3 nucleotides are TGTGCCAGCAGCTTACATCCCAGGGAAGCGGGACGCGAGCAGTACTTC. Residues: CASSLHPREAGREQYF.

This sequence joins TRBV28 and TRBJ1-2; 7 bases are shared with TRBD1. V lost 6 bases, J lost 7 bases, and 17 bases stayed unmatched. This CDR3 region has 16 residues. Germline V gene lookup returns CDR1 MDHEN and CDR2 SYDVKM. The CDR3 nucleotides read TGTGCCAGCAGGGCCGGGACAGCCCTGGACGTTCTTGGCTACACCTTC. Its protein is CASRAGTALDVLGYTF.

The chain joins TRBV5-1 to TRBJ2-1, with TRBD1 matching 7 bases. With V trimmed by 3 bases and J by 6 bases, 18 bases remained unmatched. This CDR3 has 18 residues. The V gene's germline CDR1 is SGHRS and CDR2 YFSETQ. The CDR3 nucleotides are TGCGCCAGCAGCTCCCGGGACAGAGAAAGACTAATTACCAATGAGCAGTTCTTC. Translation gives CASSSRDRERLITNEQFF. The complete variable domain, with remaining parts taken from reference TRBV5-1 and TRBJ2-1, reads KAGVTQTPRYLIKTRGQQVTLSCSPISGHRSVSWYQQTPGQGLQFLFEYFSETQRNKGNFPGRFSGRQFSNSRSEMNVSTLELGDSALYLCASSSRDRERLITNEQFFGPGTRLTVL.

CDR3 loop: CASSLWGQGLDNQPQHF. DNA of the CDR3: TGTGCCAGCAGTTTATGGGGACAGGGGTTGGACAATCAGCCCCAGCATTTT. The chain joins TRBV28 to TRBJ1-5; 10 bases line up with TRBD1. Trimming at V came to 0 bases and at J to 3 bases, leaving 5 bases not matched to a gene. The CDR3 loop spans 17 amino acids. CDR1 and CDR2 from the germline V gene are MDHEN and SYDVKM.

This clone was seen more than once but under ten times. The V call is TRBV5-1, the J call TRBJ1-2, with D perhaps TRBD1 (5 bases). Trimming cost V 4 bases and J 5 bases, with 15 bases left between them. Germline V gives CDR1 SGHRS, CDR2 YFSETQ. The CDR3 has 14 amino acids. The CDR3 DNA sequence: TGCGCCAGCAGCGCATCAGGGATATGGTATGGCTACACCTTC. This encodes CASSASGIWYGYTF.

The chain recombines TRBV28 with TRBJ2-6; D is possibly TRBD1 (5 bases). The CDR3 totals 15 residues. Trimming removed 6 bases from V and 3 bases from J, with 12 bases in between. Germline V gives CDR1 MDHEN, CDR2 SYDVKM. CDR3: CASRRAGYGANVLTF. The CDR3 region has the DNA TGTGCCAGCAGACGAGCAGGGTATGGGGCCAACGTCCTGACTTTC.

The chain carries TRBV27 and TRBJ2-7, with 8 positions matching TRBD1. J gave up 2 bases and V 6 bases, and 12 bases lay outside the gene matches. The CDR3 covers 16 residues. In germline, CDR1 is MNHEY, CDR2 SMNVEV (reference sequence). CDR3 DNA: TGTGCCAGCAGCCGTTTCCAGGGGGCCGGCGCCTACGAGCAGTACTTC. Translating it yields CASSRFQGAGAYEQYF.

This sequence joins TRBV11-2 and TRBJ1-1, with D perhaps TRBD1 (6 bases). V dropped 4 bases and J dropped 7 bases, with 19 bases sitting between them. CDR1 is SGHAT, CDR2 FQNNGV, per germline. The CDR3 has 15 amino acids. CDR3: CASSSRDTNPYEAFF. DNA for the CDR3: TGTGCCAGCAGCTCCCGGGACACCAACCCGTATGAAGCTTTCTTT.

This chain links TRBV6-5 with TRBJ2-5; TRBD2 aligns across 7 bases. The V gene end was trimmed by 4 bases and the J gene end by 4 bases; junction bases not matched to a gene: 12. The CDR3 contains 16 residues. The germline CDR1 and CDR2 sequences are MNHEY and SVGAGI. The DNA for the CDR3 is TGTGCCAGCAGTTCCTCCTGGGGAGGGTCTGCAGAGACCCAGTACTTC. Encoded protein: CASSSSWGGSAETQYF.

The sample holds one count of this clone. The J gene is TRBJ1-2, the V gene TRBV6-2 or TRBV6-3, with 9 bases matching TRBD1. This CDR3 has 16 amino acids. V was clipped by 5 bases and J by 2 bases; unmatched bases: 9. CDR1 is MNHEY and CDR2 is SVGEGT in the germline V gene. In DNA form, the CDR3 reads TGTGCCAGCAGTCAAACAGGGGGCTTTACCAACTATGGCTACACCTTC. Protein: CASSQTGGFTNYGYTF.

The chain couples TRBV11-3 to TRBJ2-5; TRBD2 matches at 9 bases. J was trimmed by 5 bases and V by 3 bases; bases with no gene match: 7. This CDR3 contains 15 residues. Per germline, CDR1 SGHNT and CDR2 YENEEA. CDR3 sequence: CASSFGGRGAETQYF. CDR3 nucleotide sequence: TGTGCCAGCAGCTTCGGCGGGAGGGGGGCCGAGACCCAGTACTTC. Combining the CDR3 with reference TRBV11-3 and TRBJ2-5 gives the whole variable domain EAGVVQSPRYKIIEKKQPVAFWCNPISGHNTLYWYLQNLGQGPELLIRYENEEAVDDSQLPKDRFSAERLKGVDSTLKIQPAELGDSAVYLCASSFGGRGAETQYFGPGTRLLVL.

The genes are TRBV10-2 and TRBJ2-1; a possible D gene is TRBD2 (6 bases). CDR1 is WSHSY, CDR2 SAAADI, per germline. The CDR3 extends over 15 amino acids. Trimming cost V 3 bases and J 2 bases, with 11 bases left between them. DNA for the CDR3: TGCGCCAGCAGTGATGGAGGGGCCCCCTACAATGAGCAGTTCTTC. This translates into CASSDGGAPYNEQFF.

This clone showed up just a few times. This chain links TRBV29-1 with TRBJ1-2; 7 nucleotides match TRBD1. Germline values: CDR1 SQVTM, CDR2 ANQGSEA. V gave up 3 bases and J gave up 6 bases; unmatched junction bases: 7. The CDR3 is 13 amino acids. The CDR3 protein is CSVESGGPNGYTF. The CDR3 DNA is TGCAGCGTTGAGTCAGGGGGGCCCAATGGCTACACCTTC.

The V gene is TRBV5-4, the J gene TRBJ1-5, with D hard to call. The CDR3 totals 16 residues. Germline V gene sequence: CDR1 SGHNT, CDR2 YYREEE (reference sequence). Trimming took off 4 bases at V and 1 base at J, with 15 bases between the two ends. The CDR3 DNA follows: TGTGCCAGCAGCCGAATGGGTCCGGGGAGCAATCAGCCCCAGCATTTT. Translating gives CASSRMGPGSNQPQHF.

This sequence joins TRBV6-5 and TRBJ2-4; 7 nucleotides align to TRBD1. The length of the CDR3 is 14 residues. Germline V gene data show CDR1 as MNHEY and CDR2 as SVGAGI. Losses at the gene ends were 6 bases for V and 8 bases for J; bases not matched to a gene: 10. CDR3 sequence reads: CASSTGTALDIQYF. The CDR3 nucleotides read TGTGCCAGCAGCACTGGGACAGCCTTAGACATTCAGTACTTC.

The chain links TRBV7-8 to TRBJ1-1, with D unclear. Germline CDR1 reads SGHVS; CDR2 reads FQNEAQ. V lost 0 bases and J lost 0, with 8 bases in between. This CDR3 has 15 amino acids. The CDR3 nucleotides are TGTGCCAGCAGCTTAGCGGCAGATATGAACACTGAAGCTTTCTTT. Its translation: CASSLAADMNTEAFF.

V gene TRBV10-3 combines with J gene TRBJ2-3; 7 bases align to TRBD2. The CDR3 has 16 amino acids. Germline CDR1 reads ENHRY; CDR2 reads SYGVKD. The V gene end was trimmed by 2 bases and the J gene end by 3 bases; junction bases not matched to a gene: 8. CDR3 protein: CAISEGLGGLTDTQYF. CDR3 nucleotide sequence: TGTGCCATCAGTGAGGGTCTGGGGGGGTTGACAGATACGCAGTATTTT.

The chain couples TRBV5-4 to TRBJ2-1; tentative D call: TRBD2 (6 bases). The CDR3 is 18 amino acids. The V end was cut by 4 bases, the J end by 9 bases, with 29 bases between. CDR1 SGHNT and CDR2 YYREEE come from the germline V gene (reference sequence). This CDR3 is CASSGYAIVKAIGSEQFF. CDR3 DNA sequence: TGTGCCAGCAGCGGATATGCGATAGTAAAGGCAATCGGGAGTGAGCAGTTCTTC.

This rearrangement joins TRBV7-6 to TRBJ2-1; D is possibly TRBD2 (6 bases). V lost 1 base and J lost 4, with 17 bases in between. Germline CDR1 is SGHVS and CDR2 is FNYEAQ. The CDR3 has 17 amino acids. CDR3 residues: CASSLVSGENRYNEQFF. The CDR3 DNA is TGTGCCAGCAGCTTAGTATCGGGGGAGAACCGATACAATGAGCAGTTCTTC. The whole variable domain, remainder taken from reference TRBV7-6 and TRBJ2-1, is GAGVSQSPRYKVTKRGQDVALRCDPISGHVSLYWYRQALGQGPEFLTYFNYEAQQDKSGLPNDRFSAERPEGSISTLTIQRTEQRDSAMYRCASSLVSGENRYNEQFFGPGTRLTVL.